What follows is one T cell receptor beta chain and its context. In the source study's methods: Scientists estimated how many nucleated cells there were by amplifying reference gene primers. The table came from immunoSEQ multiplex PCR; TCRdb's copy has only in-frame clones and leaves some out. The DNA was the basis for D and trimming; V, J and clone size are from that table. The sample has roughly 110,000 clones, more than 75% seen once. This entry is derived from a study of blood T cell repertoires in COVID-19. The wider study: Acute and convalescent COVID-19 samples came from the United States, Italy and Spain. Sources were T cells, B-cell-depleted T cells, or PBMCs; the material itself was cDNA or gDNA.

The CDR3 length is 17 residues. Trimming cost V 7 bases and J 4 bases; bases outside gene matches: 8. The germline gives CDR1 LGHNA, CDR2 YNFKEQ. The TCR originated in a man in his forties with acute or convalescent COVID-19. This chain uses TRBV4-2 with TRBJ2-2; 14 bases fit TRBD2. The sequencing input was peripheral blood. Here the CDR3 DNA reads TGTGCCAGCAAACCGGGACTAGCGGGAGACGGCACCGGGGAGCTGTTTTTT. Its protein product is CASKPGLAGDGTGELFF.